This TCR beta chain was obtained from a study of CD8 T cells in Susac syndrome. This clonotype appeared a few times. RNA totalling roughly 0.5 to 1 ug underwent reverse transcription with random hexamers. TCRdb fed the immunoSEQ multiplex PCR reads into MiXCR, producing one record per CDR3 protein. This sample has about 110,000 distinct CDR3 sequences, with roughly 94% found just once. This clonotype was obtained from a human donor with Susac syndrome. The sequenced material came from CD8+ T cells from PBMCs.

The chain's CDR3 is CASSLSGSSYEQYF. The CDR3 coding sequence is TGTGCCAGCAGTTTGTCAGGGAGCTCCTACGAGCAGTACTTC. The chain joins TRBV12-3 or TRBV12-4 to TRBJ2-7; either TRBD1 or TRBD2 may supply D (5 bases each). The V end lost 3 bases, the J end lost 0 bases, and 9 bases lay between the germline ends. The CDR3 covers 14 residues.